The T cell receptor (beta chain) described here comes from a study of CD8 T cells in Susac syndrome. RNA amounts of roughly 0.45 to 1 ug underwent reverse transcription with random hexamers. Each CDR3 protein gets one entry after TCRdb re-called the immunoSEQ multiplex PCR reads with MiXCR. The sample gives more than 65,000 distinct CDR3 sequences, approximately 95% of which show up once; roughly 0.22% is in the top ten. Germline V gives CDR1 SEHNR, CDR2 FQNEAQ (reference sequence). The CDR3 is made up of 14 amino acids. The V end lost 7 bases, the J end lost 2 bases, and 11 bases lay between the germline ends.

This rearrangement joins TRBV7-9 to TRBJ1-4, with unresolved D. Sample: CD8+ T cells from PBMCs. The clonotype was recovered from a human donor in good health. CDR3 amino acids: CASKGIATNEKLFF. CDR3 sequence (DNA): TGTGCCAGCAAAGGTATAGCGACTAATGAAAAACTGTTTTTT.